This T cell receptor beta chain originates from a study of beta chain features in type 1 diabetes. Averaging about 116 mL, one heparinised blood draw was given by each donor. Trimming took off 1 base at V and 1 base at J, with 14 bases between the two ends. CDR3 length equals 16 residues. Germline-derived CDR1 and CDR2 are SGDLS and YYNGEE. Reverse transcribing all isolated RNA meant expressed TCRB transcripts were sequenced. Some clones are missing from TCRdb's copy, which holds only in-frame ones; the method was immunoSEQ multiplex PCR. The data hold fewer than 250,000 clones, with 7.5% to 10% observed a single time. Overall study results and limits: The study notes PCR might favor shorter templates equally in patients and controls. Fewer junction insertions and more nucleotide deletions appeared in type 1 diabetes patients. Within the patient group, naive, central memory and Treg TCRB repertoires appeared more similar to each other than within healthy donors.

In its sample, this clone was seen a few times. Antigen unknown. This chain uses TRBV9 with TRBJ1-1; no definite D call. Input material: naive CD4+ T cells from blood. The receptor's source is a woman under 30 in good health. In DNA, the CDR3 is TGTGCCAGCAGCGTAATAAGCGCAGCCTCGAACACTGAAGCTTTCTTT. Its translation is CASSVISAASNTEAFF.